Each of the 3 T cell receptor beta chains below was sequenced from the same sample in a study of cytomegalovirus exposure and HLA in healthy donors. Researchers ran the PCR with 60 Vbeta and 13 Jbeta primers. The protocol was immunoSEQ multiplex PCR, while the TCRdb copy is restricted to in-frame clones and leaves out a portion. The sample lists about 43,000 clones, roughly half seen once, with roughly 5.5% in the top ten. Input material: PBMCs. Receptors were obtained from a man in his sixties in good health and CMV-seronegative.

The chain joins TRBV6-6 to TRBJ1-5; the D is unclear. This CDR3 contains 15 residues. The V gene's germline CDR1 is MNHNY and CDR2 SVGAGI (reference sequence). Trimming took off 4 bases at V and 0 bases at J, with 10 bases between the two ends. The CDR3 here is CASSSRGYSNQPQHF. The CDR3 DNA is TGTGCCAGCAGTTCCCGCGGGTATAGCAATCAGCCCCAGCATTTT.

This clone was seen a few times. The chain recombines TRBV20-1 with TRBJ2-1; D call uncertain. The CDR3 consists of 11 residues. Trimming stripped 0 bases from V and 7 bases from J, with 4 bases between. CDR1 and CDR2 from the germline V gene are DFQATT and SNEGSKA (reference sequence). The CDR3 reads CSARDINEQFF. The CDR3 bases are TGCAGTGCTAGAGACATTAATGAGCAGTTCTTC.

V and J are TRBV30 and TRBJ2-7, with 7 bases identical to TRBD1. J gave up 4 bases and V 5 bases, and 5 bases lay outside the gene matches. There are 12 residues in the CDR3. Germline CDR1 and CDR2: GTSNPN and SVGIG (reference sequence). CDR3 loop: CAWGTEPYEQYF. The CDR3 DNA is TGTGCCTGGGGGACAGAGCCTTACGAGCAGTACTTC.